One sample yielded the 25 T cell receptor beta chains listed below, sequenced in a study of metastatic and nonmetastatic thyroid tumors. Thyroid surgery took place with no prior treatment in any patient. With MiXCR, TCRdb called clones anew from the PCR reads. There are about 12,000 clones in the sample; roughly 21% occur only once, and 12% to 15% lies in the top ten. The specimen was adjacent normal tissue. The origin of the receptors is a female donor with papillary thyroid cancer or a benign thyroid nodule (not recorded which). Some clones in this sample may be carry-over from other donors' samples.

This clone occurred many times. Other DNA sequences from this sample encode an identical CDR3 as well. This chain joins TRBV7-8 and TRBJ2-5; TRBD2 matches at 10 bases. Germline V gives CDR1 SGHVS, CDR2 FQNEAQ. The CDR3 spans 16 residues. Losses at the gene ends were 1 base for V and 4 bases for J; bases not matched to a gene: 6. CDR3 loop: CASSLGSGGAGETQYF. Here the CDR3 DNA reads TGTGCCAGCAGCTTAGGAAGCGGGGGGGCCGGAGAGACCCAGTACTTC.

J is TRBJ1-6 and V is TRBV6-5; 10 nucleotides agree with TRBD1. The CDR3 covers 17 residues. Germline values: CDR1 MNHEY, CDR2 SVGAGI. The trim removed 0 bases at V and 6 bases at J, leaving 5 bases unmatched. The CDR3 DNA sequence: TGTGCCAGCAGTTACTCTGGGACAGGGGTCGGTAATTCACCCCTCCACTTT. Amino acid sequence: CASSYSGTGVGNSPLHF.

This clone came up a few times. This sequence joins TRBV12-3 or TRBV12-4 and TRBJ2-7; D ambiguous. The CDR3 runs 14 residues. V shed 4 bases and J shed 0 bases, with 10 bases lying between them. CDR3 residues: CASSSRPSSYEQYF. CDR3 nucleotide sequence: TGTGCCAGCAGTTCCAGGCCGAGCTCCTACGAGCAGTACTTC.

This chain connects TRBV28 to TRBJ1-2, with D maybe TRBD1 (6 bases). The CDR3 has 15 amino acids. V lost 3 bases and J 4 bases, leaving 15 bases between the germline ends. CDR1 and CDR2 from the germline V gene are MDHEN and SYDVKM. DNA of the CDR3: TGTGCCAGCAGTTTCCCCGGGGGGCGCGGCTATGGCTACACCTTC. Translated: CASSFPGGRGYGYTF.

Judged by abundance, this clone is medium-sized. J is TRBJ1-6 and V is TRBV10-3, with 8 bases aligning to TRBD1. The V gene end was trimmed by 6 bases and the J gene end by 5 bases; junction bases not matched to a gene: 3. The CDR3 is 14 amino acids. Germline V lookup: CDR1 ENHRY, CDR2 SYGVKD. The DNA of the CDR3 is TGTGCCATCAGACCGGGACAGGATAATTCACCCCTCCACTTT. Its protein is CAIRPGQDNSPLHF.

The chain combines TRBV11-2 with TRBJ2-2, with D tentatively TRBD1 (5 bases). CDR3 length: 12 amino acids. V lost 5 bases and J lost 8, with 9 bases in between. Germline loops: CDR1 SGHAT, CDR2 FQNNGV. CDR3 DNA: TGTGCCAGCAGCCAGGGTCCTGGGGAGCTGTTTTTT. The encoded protein is CASSQGPGELFF.

This clone is categorized as medium-sized. V and J are TRBV7-2 and TRBJ2-7; the D gene is possibly TRBD1 (5 bases). Germline V gene data show CDR1 as SGHTA and CDR2 as FQGNSA. V lost 3 bases and J 3 bases, leaving 6 bases between the germline ends. The CDR3 spans 12 residues. CDR3 bases: TGTGCCAGCAGCTTTCAGGGCTACGAGCAGTACTTC. It encodes CASSFQGYEQYF. Drawing the rest from reference TRBV7-2 and TRBJ2-7, the complete variable domain is GAGVSQSPSNKVTEKGKDVELRCDPISGHTALYWYRQSLGQGLEFLIYFQGNSAPDKSGLPSDRFSAERTGGSVSTLTIQRTQQEDSAVYLCASSFQGYEQYFGPGTRLTVT.

The CDR3 sequence: CASRFLSGGAQETQYF. The CDR3, as DNA: TGTGCCAGCAGATTTCTCAGCGGGGGGGCTCAAGAGACCCAGTACTTC. V gene TRBV27 combines with J gene TRBJ2-5; TRBD2 matches at 10 bases. The CDR3 extends over 16 amino acids. Unmatched junction bases numbered 9, after V lost 6 bases and J lost 2 bases. CDR1 MNHEY and CDR2 SMNVEV come from the germline V gene (reference sequence).

This clone was observed a few times. Germline is not matched at one junction end, which may reflect a read error. The chain is built from TRBV6-5 and TRBJ2-5; no reliable D call. The CDR3 extends over 12 amino acids. Germline V CDR1 and CDR2: MNHEY, SVGAGI. In nucleotides, the CDR3 is TGTGCCGGCAGTTCGGGTGCGGATACCCAGTACTTC. The encoded protein is CAGSSGADTQYF.

In its sample, this clone ranks as medium-sized (0.01 to 0.1%). This sequence joins TRBV5-1 and TRBJ2-2, with D perhaps matching TRBD1 or TRBD2 (5 bases each). V was trimmed by 0 bases and J by 6 bases, leaving 9 bases between them. The CDR3 contains 14 residues. Germline CDR1 SGHRS, CDR2 YFSETQ. The CDR3 DNA is TGCGCCAGCAGCTTGGGGCAGGGAGCCGGGGAGCTGTTTTTT. This gives the protein CASSLGQGAGELFF. The variable domain in full, with the rest retrieved from reference TRBV5-1 and TRBJ2-2, is KAGVTQTPRYLIKTRGQQVTLSCSPISGHRSVSWYQQTPGQGLQFLFEYFSETQRNKGNFPGRFSGRQFSNSRSEMNVSTLELGDSALYLCASSLGQGAGELFFGEGSRLTVL.

This clone was counted only a few times. The V call is TRBV6-5, the J call TRBJ1-2; D not resolved. CDR1 and CDR2 from the germline V gene are MNHEY and SVGAGI. V lost 3 bases to trimming and J lost 4 bases, with 6 bases between them. The CDR3 contains 12 residues. The CDR3 region has the DNA TGTGCCAGCAGTTATTGGTTCTATGGCTACACCTTC. Its translation: CASSYWFYGYTF.

The genes are TRBV20-1 and TRBJ1-1; D perhaps matches TRBD1 (5 bases). The CDR3 has 12 residues. The germline V and J ends were trimmed by 3 bases and 5 bases, with 10 bases remaining between them. Germline CDR1 is DFQATT and CDR2 is SNEGSKA (reference sequence). The CDR3 protein is CSASWGMTEAFF. CDR3 sequence (DNA): TGCAGTGCTAGCTGGGGGATGACTGAAGCTTTCTTT.

A note on this clone: One end of the junction is discordant with germline, which a read error may explain. V is TRBV12-3 or TRBV12-4 and J is TRBJ2-7, with D perhaps TRBD1 (6 bases). There are 13 residues in the CDR3. The chain's CDR3 is CASSQGTSNEQYF. Here the CDR3 DNA reads TGTGCCAGCAGTCAGGGGACCTCCAACGAGCAGTACTTC.

This clone was seen a few times. V usage is TRBV2 and J usage is TRBJ2-1; D gene unclear. V was pared by 6 bases and J by 4 bases, with 4 bases between. The CDR3 sequence is 11 residues long. CDR1 and CDR2 from the germline V gene are SNHLY and FYNNEI. CDR3 loop: CASRRYNEQFF. The CDR3 region has the DNA TGTGCCAGCAGGCGATACAATGAGCAGTTCTTC.

V gene TRBV29-1 combines with J gene TRBJ1-1; the D is unclear. V was pared by 5 bases and J by 3 bases, with 10 bases between. Germline V gives CDR1 SQVTM, CDR2 ANQGSEA. This CDR3 comprises 12 residues. The CDR3 nucleotides are TGCAGCGTTCTCAGATTTGACACTGAAGCTTTCTTT. Its translation: CSVLRFDTEAFF.

This clone was seen only a few times. The rearrangement uses TRBV12-3 or TRBV12-4 and TRBJ2-5, with D hard to call. V dropped 2 bases and J dropped 0 bases, with 4 bases sitting between them. This CDR3 is 13 amino acids long. Written as DNA, the CDR3 is TGTGCCAGCAGTTTACAGTACCAAGAGACCCAGTACTTC. Encoded protein: CASSLQYQETQYF.

This clone has more than one count but fewer than ten. One junction end does not reproduce the germline sequence, and a read error may be involved. The chain has TRBV5-1 and TRBJ1-2; tentatively, D is TRBD1 (5 bases). The CDR3 runs 17 residues. CDR1 and CDR2 (germline): SGHRS, YFSETQ. The CDR3 DNA is TGCCCCAGCAGCTTGGGCCCCCAGCGGCTGGGGACTTATGGCTACACCTTC. Encoded protein: CPSSLGPQRLGTYGYTF.

This clone is categorized as medium-sized. The chain carries TRBV5-1 and TRBJ1-2, with D possibly TRBD1 on 6 matching bases. CDR3 length: 14 residues. Trimming left V 4 bases short and J 4 bases short, with 14 bases between. Looked up from germline, CDR1 is SGHRS and CDR2 is YFSETQ. CDR3 sequence: CASSTLQGSYGYTF. CDR3 DNA sequence: TGCGCCAGCAGCACCTTACAGGGTTCCTATGGCTACACCTTC.

This clone was observed a few times. This chain connects TRBV6-2 or TRBV6-3 to TRBJ1-1, with D hard to call. Germline V CDR1 and CDR2: MNHEY, SVGEGT. V lost 2 bases and J lost 1, with 5 bases in between. This CDR3 is built from 13 residues. For the CDR3, the DNA is TGTGCCAGCAGTTACCGGGCGAACACTGAAGCTTTCTTT. Translating gives CASSYRANTEAFF.

At least ten counts were recorded for this clone. J is TRBJ2-3 and V is TRBV4-2; D is uncertain. V lost 5 bases and J lost 4, with 25 bases in between. Per germline, CDR1 LGHNA and CDR2 YNFKEQ. The CDR3 covers 18 residues. The CDR3 region is CASSKSRAIGLLPDTQYF. DNA for the CDR3: TGTGCCAGCAGCAAATCCCGTGCCATTGGCCTCCTCCCAGATACGCAGTATTTT.

Within the sample, this clone is medium-sized. The CDR3 region has the DNA TGTGCCAGCAACCCCGCAGGGGGCGGCACTGAAGCTTTCTTT. Translated, it gives CASNPAGGGTEAFF. The V gene is TRBV2, the J gene TRBJ1-1, with TRBD1 matching 8 bases. This CDR3 contains 14 residues. V shed 7 bases and J 4 bases; nucleotides not matched to a gene: 8. Germline assignment: CDR1 SNHLY and CDR2 FYNNEI.

This chain joins TRBV6-2 or TRBV6-3 and TRBJ1-6, with unresolved D. This CDR3 has 15 amino acids. Germline loops: CDR1 MNHEY, CDR2 SVGEGT. V gave up 0 bases and J gave up 14 bases, with 17 bases separating them. This chain's CDR3 is CASSYSRQPVGTLHF. CDR3 nucleotide sequence: TGTGCCAGCAGTTACTCTCGGCAGCCCGTAGGCACCCTCCACTTT.

The gene calls are TRBV20-1 and TRBJ1-2; perhaps TRBD1 as D (6 bases). The CDR3 contains 14 residues. Germline lookup yields CDR1 DFQATT and CDR2 SNEGSKA (reference sequence). Trimming cost V 6 bases and J 7 bases, with 21 bases left between them. The CDR3 reads CSARKGEQSCGYTF. In nucleotides, the CDR3 is TGCAGTGCGAGGAAGGGGGAGCAGTCCTGTGGCTACACCTTC.

The rearrangement joins TRBV7-9 to TRBJ2-1, with D unresolved. The CDR3 has 12 residues. V lost 10 bases and J lost 0, with 7 bases in between. Germline V lookup: CDR1 SEHNR, CDR2 FQNEAQ (reference sequence). This CDR3 reads CAMSSSYNEQFF. The CDR3 DNA sequence: TGTGCCATGTCGAGCTCCTACAATGAGCAGTTCTTC.

By share of the sample, this clone is medium-sized (0.01 to 0.1%). The chain combines TRBV2 with TRBJ2-5, with 13 bases identical to TRBD2. This CDR3 is built from 16 residues. Germline CDR1 reads SNHLY; CDR2 reads FYNNEI. V lost 6 bases and J lost 1; bases outside the gene matches: 5. CDR3 protein: CASSSGLAGSQETQYF. CDR3 in DNA: TGTGCCAGCAGCTCGGGACTAGCGGGGTCCCAAGAGACCCAGTACTTC. The whole variable domain, filled in from reference TRBV2 and TRBJ2-5, reads EPEVTQTPSHQVTQMGQEVILRCVPISNHLYFYWYRQILGQKVEFLVSFYNNEISEKSEIFDDQFSVERPDGSNFTLKIRSTKLEDSAMYFCASSSGLAGSQETQYFGPGTRLLVL.